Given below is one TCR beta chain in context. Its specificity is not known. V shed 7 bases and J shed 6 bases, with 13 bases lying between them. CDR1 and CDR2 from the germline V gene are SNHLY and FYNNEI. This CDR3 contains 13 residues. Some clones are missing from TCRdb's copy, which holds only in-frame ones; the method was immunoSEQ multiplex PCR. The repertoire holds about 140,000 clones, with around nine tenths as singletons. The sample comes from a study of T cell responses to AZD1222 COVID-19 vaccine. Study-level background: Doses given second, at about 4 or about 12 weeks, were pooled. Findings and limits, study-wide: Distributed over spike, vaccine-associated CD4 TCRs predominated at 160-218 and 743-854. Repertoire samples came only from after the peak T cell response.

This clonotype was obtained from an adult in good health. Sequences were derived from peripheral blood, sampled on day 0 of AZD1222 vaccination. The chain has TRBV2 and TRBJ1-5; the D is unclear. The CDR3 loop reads CASTHRGGQPQHF. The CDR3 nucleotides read TGTGCCAGCACCCACAGAGGAGGTCAGCCCCAGCATTTT. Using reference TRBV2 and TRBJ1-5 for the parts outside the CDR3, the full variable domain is EPEVTQTPSHQVTQMGQEVILRCVPISNHLYFYWYRQILGQKVEFLVSFYNNEISEKSEIFDDQFSVERPDGSNFTLKIRSTKLEDSAMYFCASTHRGGQPQHFGDGTRLSIL.